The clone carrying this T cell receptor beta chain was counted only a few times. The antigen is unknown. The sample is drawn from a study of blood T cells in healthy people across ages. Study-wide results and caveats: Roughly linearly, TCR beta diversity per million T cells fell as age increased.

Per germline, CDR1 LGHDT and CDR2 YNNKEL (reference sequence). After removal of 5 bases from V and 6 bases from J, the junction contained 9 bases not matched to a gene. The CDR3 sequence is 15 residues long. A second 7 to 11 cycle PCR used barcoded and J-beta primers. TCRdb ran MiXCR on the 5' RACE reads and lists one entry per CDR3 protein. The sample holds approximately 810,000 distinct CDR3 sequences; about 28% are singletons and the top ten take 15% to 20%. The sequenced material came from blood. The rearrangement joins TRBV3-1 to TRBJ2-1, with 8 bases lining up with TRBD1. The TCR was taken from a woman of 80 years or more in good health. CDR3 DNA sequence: TGTGCCAGCAGCAAAACCGGGACAGGTTCCAATGAGCAGTTCTTC. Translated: CASSKTGTGSNEQFF.